The 6 T cell receptor beta chains given below trace back to one sample, sequenced in a study of T cell repertoires in cytomegalovirus infection. Via MiXCR, TCRdb re-called the reads, giving one row per CDR3 protein. Of about 770,000 distinct CDR3 sequences listed, 25% to 30% are singletons. These receptors have no identified antigens. This specimen consisted of cultured CD8+ T cells from PBMCs, obtained from culture after CMV antigen stimulation. Receptors were obtained from a human donor in good health (CMV status not recorded). Some clones in this sample may be carry-over from other donors' samples.

V gene TRBV19 combines with J gene TRBJ1-5; no definite D call. The CDR3 covers 15 residues. CDR1 is LNHDA and CDR2 is SQIVND in the germline V gene (reference sequence). Trimming stripped 5 bases from V and 6 bases from J, with 17 bases between. CDR3 bases: TGTGCCAGTAGTCGGGGATCAGAGCTGAGTCAGCCCCAGCATTTT. Encoded protein: CASSRGSELSQPQHF.

This chain connects TRBV7-6 to TRBJ2-3; 13 bases align to TRBD2. CDR1 and CDR2 (germline): SGHVS, FNYEAQ. The length of the CDR3 is 17 residues. After removal of 4 bases from V and 4 bases from J, the junction contained 8 bases not matched to a gene. The CDR3 protein is CASSSGTSGALADTQYF. The CDR3 nucleotides read TGTGCCAGCAGCTCTGGGACTAGCGGGGCTTTGGCAGATACGCAGTATTTT.

This clonotype was seen at least ten times. The gene calls are TRBV6-2 or TRBV6-3 and TRBJ2-3; 10 positions match TRBD2. The length of the CDR3 is 15 residues. The germline gives CDR1 MNHEY, CDR2 SVGEGT. V trimming: 7 bases; J trimming: 5 bases; junction bases outside the gene matches: 9. CDR3 region: CASTMMASGGDTQYF. Written as DNA, the CDR3 is TGTGCCAGCACCATGATGGCTAGCGGGGGAGATACGCAGTATTTT.

There are a few counts of this clonotype. This chain joins TRBV11-1 and TRBJ2-1, with a weak D call TRBD1 (5 bases). CDR1 is SGHAT, CDR2 FQDESV, per germline (reference sequence). V was trimmed by 7 bases and J by 3 bases, leaving 19 bases between them. This CDR3 has 16 residues. CDR3 region: CASKSQIGDVYNEQFF. CDR3 bases: TGTGCCAGCAAATCTCAGATAGGGGATGTCTACAATGAGCAGTTCTTC.

The chain links TRBV28 to TRBJ2-1, with no clear D. Germline V lookup: CDR1 MDHEN, CDR2 SYDVKM. V gave up 5 bases and J gave up 7 bases, with 12 bases separating them. The CDR3 extends over 13 amino acids. This chain's CDR3 is CASSVIRANEQFF. The CDR3, as DNA: TGTGCCAGCAGTGTAATAAGGGCGAATGAGCAGTTCTTC.

This rearrangement joins TRBV5-4 to TRBJ1-1; maybe TRBD1 (5 bases). CDR1 SGHNT and CDR2 YYREEE come from the germline V gene (reference sequence). This CDR3 comprises 14 residues. The V end was cut by 4 bases, the J end by 3 bases, with 13 bases between. The chain's CDR3 is CASSHQGLDTEAFF. DNA of the CDR3: TGTGCCAGCAGCCACCAGGGTCTGGACACTGAAGCTTTCTTT.